Described below is a single T cell receptor (beta chain) sequence and its context. Its antigen is undetermined. This sample was taken from a study of identical twins' blood T cells. Study-wide points: Shared environment remains a possible cause of twin similarity.

Six healthy women, forming three identical twin pairs, donated samples. TCRdb reprocessed the 5' RACE reads with MiXCR, giving one entry per CDR3 protein. The sample consists of 350,000 to 450,000 distinct CDR3 sequences, 28% of them appearing once. V was trimmed by 5 bases and J by 0 bases, leaving 13 bases between them. Germline V lookup: CDR1 MNHEY, CDR2 SMNVEV (reference sequence). This CDR3 spans 15 amino acids. What was sequenced was PBMCs. The genes are TRBV27 and TRBJ1-2; D might be TRBD1 (5 bases). This receptor was obtained from a woman aged 18 to 49 in good health. In DNA form, the CDR3 reads TGTGCCAGCAGTCTACAGGTCTCTCCTAACTATGGCTACACCTTC. Translation: CASSLQVSPNYGYTF.